The next 30 T cell receptor beta chains were all read from a single sample in a study of cytomegalovirus exposure and HLA in healthy donors. PCR used 60 Vbeta primers and 13 Jbeta primers. Sequencing used immunoSEQ multiplex PCR; TCRdb keeps in-frame clones, though not all of them. The table includes over 100,000 clones, 8.5% to 10% detected once. The sample was PBMCs. Source of these receptors: a man in his forties or fifties in good health and CMV-seronegative.

For this clone: One junction end does not reproduce the germline sequence, and a read error may be involved. V and J are TRBV7-9 and TRBJ1-1, with D perhaps TRBD1 (5 bases). Germline loops: CDR1 SEHNR, CDR2 FQNEAQ (reference sequence). CDR3 size: 13 residues. This CDR3 reads CAGSLGGQGEAFF. In DNA form, the CDR3 reads TGTGCCGGCAGCTTAGGAGGTCAGGGTGAGGCTTTCTTT. Using reference TRBV7-9 and TRBJ1-1 for the parts outside the CDR3, the full variable domain is DTGVSQNPRHKITKRGQNVTFRCDPISEHNRLYWYRQTLGQGPEFLTYFQNEAQLEKSRLLSDRFSAERPKGSFSTLEIQRTEQGDSAMYLCAGSLGGQGEAFFGQGTRLTVV.

There are a few counts of this clone. This chain joins TRBV6-5 and TRBJ1-2; 10 positions agree with TRBD1. CDR1 MNHEY and CDR2 SVGAGI come from the germline V gene. The CDR3 is 16 residues long. V shed 2 bases and J 4 bases; nucleotides not matched to a gene: 7. CDR3 protein: CASSYGQGGSSYGYTF. The CDR3 nucleotides read TGTGCCAGCAGTTACGGACAGGGGGGAAGTAGCTATGGCTACACCTTC.

The chain links TRBV5-4 to TRBJ2-7, with 7 bases fitting TRBD2. V trimming: 4 bases; J trimming: 2 bases; junction bases outside the gene matches: 6. The CDR3 totals 14 residues. The germline gives CDR1 SGHNT, CDR2 YYREEE (reference sequence). The CDR3 coding sequence is TGTGCCAGCAGCCCGTGGGGGGGTACCTACGAGCAGTACTTC. Translated, it gives CASSPWGGTYEQYF.

This clone was picked up a small number of times. This chain connects TRBV6-1 to TRBJ2-3, with 9 bases aligning to TRBD2. The V gene end was trimmed by 2 bases and the J gene end by 6 bases; junction bases not matched to a gene: 12. In germline, CDR1 is MNHNS, CDR2 SASEGT. This CDR3 is 17 amino acids long. This CDR3 is CASSERIGGGAGDTQYF. The CDR3 DNA sequence: TGTGCCAGCAGTGAACGAATTGGCGGGGGGGCGGGGGATACGCAGTATTTT.

This chain joins TRBV28 and TRBJ2-5; D remains unclear. The CDR3 is 12 amino acids. The germline V and J ends were trimmed by 5 bases and 6 bases, with 10 bases remaining between them. Germline-derived CDR1 and CDR2 are MDHEN and SYDVKM. The CDR3 protein is CASSPPQKTQYF. CDR3 sequence (DNA): TGTGCCAGCAGTCCCCCGCAGAAGACCCAGTACTTC.

J is TRBJ2-7 and V is TRBV27; possibly TRBD2 for D (6 bases). Trimming shortened V by 9 bases and J by 0 bases, and 15 bases separated the two germline ends. Germline CDR1 is MNHEY and CDR2 is SMNVEV (reference sequence). The CDR3 runs 14 residues. CDR3 sequence (DNA): TGTGCCAGTCGCCTGGGCGGGGTCTCCTACGAGCAGTACTTC. Amino acid sequence: CASRLGGVSYEQYF.

This rearrangement joins TRBV12-5 to TRBJ2-1; TRBD1 agrees at 7 bases. This CDR3 is built from 11 residues. Unmatched junction bases numbered 4, after V lost 6 bases and J lost 11 bases. Per the germline V gene, CDR1 is LGHNT and CDR2 is FRNRAP. The CDR3 is CASGSGQQQFF. The CDR3 DNA is TGTGCTAGTGGGTCGGGACAGCAGCAGTTCTTC.

V gene TRBV11-2 combines with J gene TRBJ1-1; D may be TRBD1 (5 bases). V shed 6 bases and J shed 5 bases, with 19 bases lying between them. The CDR3 length is 15 residues. Looked up from germline, CDR1 is SGHAT and CDR2 is FQNNGV. Here the CDR3 DNA reads TGTGCCAGCAGTCCTAATACACGGGGGGGGACTGAAGCTTTCTTT. Translating gives CASSPNTRGGTEAFF.

The V call is TRBV28, the J call TRBJ1-2; 8 bases line up with TRBD1. The CDR3 covers 15 residues. The junction had 8 bases not matched to a gene; V was cut back by 4 bases and J by 4 bases. Germline lookup yields CDR1 MDHEN and CDR2 SYDVKM. CDR3 loop: CASSSSGQAFYGYTF. CDR3 bases: TGTGCCAGCAGTTCATCGGGACAGGCTTTCTATGGCTACACCTTC.

This clone appeared a few times. This chain connects TRBV13 to TRBJ2-7; TRBD2 matches 10 bases. V was clipped by 2 bases and J by 4 bases; unmatched bases: 5. The germline CDR1 and CDR2 sequences are PRHDT and FYEKMQ (reference sequence). This CDR3 is 15 amino acids long. The CDR3 nucleotides read TGTGCCAGCAGCTTACGGAGCGGGGGGGGATACGAGCAGTACTTC. Translated: CASSLRSGGGYEQYF.

This clone has only a few counts. The chain links TRBV10-3 to TRBJ1-2; D uncertain. V gave up 3 bases and J gave up 5 bases, with 4 bases separating them. CDR3 length: 11 residues. CDR1 is ENHRY, CDR2 SYGVKD, per germline. CDR3 in amino acids: CAISDIYGYTF. The CDR3 DNA is TGTGCCATCAGTGATATTTATGGCTACACCTTC.

This chain joins TRBV30 and TRBJ1-6; weak D call: TRBD1 (5 bases). V gave up 5 bases and J gave up 7 bases, with 12 bases separating them. The CDR3 runs 13 residues. The germline gives CDR1 GTSNPN, CDR2 SVGIG (reference sequence). The CDR3 nucleotides are TGTGCCTGGGACAGCCTGAGGAATTCACCCCTCCACTTT. As protein: CAWDSLRNSPLHF.

This sequence joins TRBV15 and TRBJ1-5; 11 bases are a match to TRBD1. J gave up 11 bases and V 1 base, and 7 bases lay outside the gene matches. Germline V gene data show CDR1 as LNHNV and CDR2 as YYDKDF (reference sequence). The CDR3 loop spans 15 amino acids. In DNA, the CDR3 is TGTGCCACCAGCAGAGGGGACAGGGGGTTTACGGCCCAGCATTTT. Its protein is CATSRGDRGFTAQHF.

The chain recombines TRBV6-1 with TRBJ1-1, with 8 bases matching TRBD1. This CDR3 spans 14 amino acids. With V trimmed by 4 bases and J by 4 bases, 5 bases remained unmatched. Germline CDR1 and CDR2: MNHNS and SASEGT. This CDR3 is CASSGQGWSTEAFF. For the CDR3, the DNA is TGTGCCAGCAGTGGACAGGGGTGGAGCACTGAAGCTTTCTTT.

This clone has more than one count but fewer than ten. The gene calls are TRBV2 and TRBJ1-4, with 7 bases lining up with TRBD1. The V and J ends lost 6 bases and 6 bases, in that order; junction bases with no gene match: 7. CDR1 SNHLY and CDR2 FYNNEI come from the germline V gene. The CDR3 has 14 residues. CDR3 in amino acids: CASRLEGADEKLFF. The CDR3 DNA follows: TGTGCCAGCAGGCTCGAGGGGGCTGATGAAAAACTGTTTTTT. Supplemented by reference TRBV2 and TRBJ1-4, the full variable domain reads EPEVTQTPSHQVTQMGQEVILRCVPISNHLYFYWYRQILGQKVEFLVSFYNNEISEKSEIFDDQFSVERPDGSNFTLKIRSTKLEDSAMYFCASRLEGADEKLFFGSGTQLSVL.

The gene calls are TRBV5-1 and TRBJ1-1, with D tentatively TRBD1 (5 bases). The V and J ends lost 5 bases and 1 base respectively, with 9 bases between them. The CDR3 runs 13 residues. Germline CDR1 SGHRS, CDR2 YFSETQ. The CDR3 nucleotides read TGCGCCAGCAGGGGGGGGGAGAACACTGAAGCTTTCTTT. The encoded protein is CASRGGENTEAFF.

The chain combines TRBV11-3 with TRBJ1-5; D is possibly TRBD1 (5 bases). V was pared by 10 bases and J by 0 bases, with 28 bases between. CDR1 is SGHNT and CDR2 is YENEEA in the germline V gene. The CDR3 has 19 amino acids. The CDR3 loop is CAIRTGRSSQVYSNQPQHF. CDR3 coding DNA: TGTGCCATCCGAACAGGTCGTTCCTCCCAAGTCTATAGCAATCAGCCCCAGCATTTT.

The CDR3 spells CAWSVPESGNTIYF. As DNA, the CDR3 is TGTGCCTGGAGTGTCCCTGAGTCTGGAAACACCATATATTTT. The chain has TRBV30 and TRBJ1-3; D gene unclear. Trimming left V 0 bases short and J 1 base short, with 7 bases between. Germline V lookup: CDR1 GTSNPN, CDR2 SVGIG (reference sequence). The CDR3 is 14 residues long.

This clone showed up just a few times. The chain is built from TRBV9 and TRBJ2-5, with 12 bases lining up with TRBD2. The germline V gene has CDR1 SGDLS and CDR2 YYNGEE. V was pared by 2 bases and J by 5 bases, with 4 bases of the junction left unmatched. The CDR3 contains 15 residues. CDR3 region: CASSVGLAGRETQYF. The DNA for the CDR3 is TGTGCCAGCAGCGTGGGACTAGCGGGTAGGGAGACCCAGTACTTC.

The V gene is TRBV6-5, the J gene TRBJ1-1, with D uncertain. This CDR3 is 11 amino acids long. Germline V gene data show CDR1 as MNHEY and CDR2 as SVGAGI. V gave up 4 bases and J gave up 3 bases, with 3 bases separating them. CDR3 loop: CASSSYTEAFF. The DNA of the CDR3 is TGTGCCAGCAGTTCGTACACTGAAGCTTTCTTT.

This chain connects TRBV5-1 to TRBJ2-3, with TRBD2 matching over 10 bases. Germline assignment: CDR1 SGHRS and CDR2 YFSETQ. The CDR3 consists of 17 residues. The V and J ends lost 0 bases and 6 bases, in that order; junction bases with no gene match: 10. CDR3 residues: CASSLEFTAGGMDTQYF. The CDR3 DNA reads TGCGCCAGCAGCTTGGAGTTCACAGCGGGGGGGATGGATACGCAGTATTTT.

The chain combines TRBV29-1 with TRBJ2-5; possible D gene TRBD2, 6 bases. Trimming shortened V by 5 bases and J by 5 bases, and 18 bases separated the two germline ends. The germline CDR1 and CDR2 sequences are SQVTM and ANQGSEA. The CDR3 sequence is 14 residues long. CDR3 loop: CSVLVGARGETQYF. In DNA, the CDR3 is TGCAGCGTTCTCGTCGGGGCTCGGGGGGAGACCCAGTACTTC.

The V gene is TRBV4-2, the J gene TRBJ2-5; 9 nucleotides match TRBD2. The V segment lost 1 base and the J segment 1 base; nucleotides outside the gene matches: 7. The germline CDR1 and CDR2 sequences are LGHNA and YNFKEQ. The CDR3 runs 17 residues. CDR3 loop: CASSQGAVRGGQETQYF. For the CDR3, the DNA is TGTGCCAGCAGCCAAGGAGCCGTGCGGGGGGGCCAAGAGACCCAGTACTTC.

This rearrangement joins TRBV9 to TRBJ1-2; TRBD1 matches 10 bases. Germline-derived CDR1 and CDR2 are SGDLS and YYNGEE. The V segment lost 5 bases and the J segment 1 base; nucleotides outside the gene matches: 8. The CDR3 contains 16 residues. The CDR3 reads CASRSPGTGVNYGYTF. The CDR3 DNA reads TGTGCCAGCAGGTCGCCCGGGACAGGGGTTAACTATGGCTACACCTTC.

The chain joins TRBV7-9 to TRBJ2-7, with 7 positions matching TRBD2. The CDR3 contains 14 residues. The germline V gene encodes CDR1 SEHNR and CDR2 FQNEAQ (reference sequence). The J segment lost 2 bases and the V segment lost 4 bases, leaving 5 bases of the junction unmatched. CDR3 DNA: TGTGCCAGCAGCTCCCGGGACTACCCCTACGAGCAGTACTTC. It codes for CASSSRDYPYEQYF.

This rearrangement joins TRBV5-8 to TRBJ1-1; 8 positions match TRBD1. J lost 5 bases, V lost 5 bases, and 5 bases had no gene match. The CDR3 totals 13 residues. The V gene's germline CDR1 is SGHTS and CDR2 YDEGEE. The CDR3 region has the DNA TGTGCCAGCAGACAGGGGGGGACAACTGAAGCTTTCTTT. This sequence encodes CASRQGGTTEAFF.

This clone was counted between two and nine times. The rearrangement joins TRBV11-1 to TRBJ2-1, with no clear D. CDR1 SGHAT and CDR2 FQDESV come from the germline V gene (reference sequence). The CDR3 is 16 residues long. V shed 5 bases and J shed 12 bases, with 26 bases lying between them. CDR3 bases: TGTGCCAGCAGCCCGACGGGTACGCTTGCCGGGTTCGGGCAGTTCTTC. Translating it yields CASSPTGTLAGFGQFF.

This clone appeared many times. This chain uses TRBV28 with TRBJ2-2, with D possibly TRBD2 on 6 matching bases. This CDR3 comprises 15 residues. With 3 bases removed from V and 5 bases from J, the gap between germline ends came to 13 bases. Germline loops: CDR1 MDHEN, CDR2 SYDVKM. CDR3 DNA sequence: TGTGCCAGCAGTTTCTCGCGGGGAAGGACCGGGGAGCTGTTTTTT. As protein: CASSFSRGRTGELFF.

This clone was counted between two and nine times. The chain has TRBV19 and TRBJ2-3, with 8 bases lining up with TRBD1. J lost 4 bases, V lost 4 bases, and 7 bases had no gene match. The CDR3 spans 15 residues. CDR1 and CDR2 from the germline V gene are LNHDA and SQIVND (reference sequence). This chain's CDR3 is CASSKVQGAADTQYF. The CDR3 DNA follows: TGTGCCAGTAGTAAGGTGCAGGGGGCTGCAGATACGCAGTATTTT.

The chain couples TRBV5-1 to TRBJ1-4; the D gene is possibly TRBD1 (6 bases). Germline V gene lookup returns CDR1 SGHRS and CDR2 YFSETQ. V lost 5 bases and J lost 5, with 16 bases in between. This CDR3 region has 15 residues. The CDR3 sequence is CASRQGTIGNEKLFF. CDR3 nucleotides: TGCGCCAGCAGACAGGGTACGATCGGGAATGAAAAACTGTTTTTT.